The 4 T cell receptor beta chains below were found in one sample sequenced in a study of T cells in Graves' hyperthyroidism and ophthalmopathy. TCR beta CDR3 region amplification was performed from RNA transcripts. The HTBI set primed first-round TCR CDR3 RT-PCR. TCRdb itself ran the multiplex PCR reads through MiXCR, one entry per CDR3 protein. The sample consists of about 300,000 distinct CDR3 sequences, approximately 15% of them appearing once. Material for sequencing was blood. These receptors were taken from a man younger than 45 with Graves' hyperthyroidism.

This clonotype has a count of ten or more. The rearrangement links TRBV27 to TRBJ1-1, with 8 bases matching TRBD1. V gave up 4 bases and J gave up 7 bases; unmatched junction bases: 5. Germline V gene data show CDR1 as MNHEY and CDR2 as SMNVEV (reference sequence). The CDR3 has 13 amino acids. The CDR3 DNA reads TGTGCCAGCAGTTCACAGGGGGGATTTGAAGCTTTCTTT. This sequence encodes CASSSQGGFEAFF.

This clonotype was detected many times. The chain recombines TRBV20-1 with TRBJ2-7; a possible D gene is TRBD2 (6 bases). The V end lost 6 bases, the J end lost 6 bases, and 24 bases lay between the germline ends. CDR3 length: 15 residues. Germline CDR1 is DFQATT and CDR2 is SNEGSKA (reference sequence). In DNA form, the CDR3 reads TGCAGTGCAAGCCCCCCCCGCGGGGTTGATGGCGAGCAGTACTTC. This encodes CSASPPRGVDGEQYF.

The CDR3 loop reads CASSYRALQVNEQFF. CDR3 coding DNA: TGTGCCAGCAGCTACCGGGCCCTTCAGGTGAATGAGCAGTTCTTC. V gene TRBV6-9 combines with J gene TRBJ2-1; no firm D call. Germline CDR1 MNHGY, CDR2 SVAAGI. The CDR3 sequence is 15 residues long. Trimming cost V 6 bases and J 7 bases, with 19 bases left between them.

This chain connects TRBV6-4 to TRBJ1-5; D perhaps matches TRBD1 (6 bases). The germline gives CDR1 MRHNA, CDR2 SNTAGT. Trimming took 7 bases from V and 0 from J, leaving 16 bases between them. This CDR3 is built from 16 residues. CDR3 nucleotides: TGTGCCAGCACCCCGCCGAGGACAGATAGCAATCAGCCCCAGCATTTT. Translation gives CASTPPRTDSNQPQHF.